This record concerns one TCR beta chain sequence. What it binds is not known. Vbeta (60) and Jbeta (13) primers were used in the PCR. Repertoires were generated with immunoSEQ multiplex PCR, while TCRdb's copy carries only in-frame clones and drops some. This table has around 140,000 clones, 82% appearing once. The ends lost 7 bases at V and 5 bases at J; junction bases unmatched: 20. CDR1 and CDR2 (germline): MDHEN, SYDVKM. The CDR3 is 19 amino acids. The sample belongs to a study of cytomegalovirus exposure and HLA in healthy donors. Notes on the study in general: Being productive about 87% or about 30% of the time was typical of most TCR beta V segments in an earlier analysis. Many donors shared some public TCRs, even though most TCR sequences were rare.

The clonotype originates from a woman between 40 and 55 years old in good health and CMV-seronegative. Sequencing was performed on PBMCs. The chain recombines TRBV28 with TRBJ2-2; TRBD1 agrees at 9 bases. The CDR3 DNA follows: TGTGCCAGCAACCACCGGGACAGGGAACCCCCGAGAGATACCGGGGAGCTGTTTTTT. It is translated as CASNHRDREPPRDTGELFF.